A single sample gave rise to the 23 T cell receptor beta chains below, sequenced in a study of T cell changes during pregnancy in multiple sclerosis (dated by TCRdb to between 2018 and 2021). Library prep was done by the immunoSEQ multiplex PCR assay. TCRdb carries this immuneACCESS record with in-frame sequences only. Its versions omit some clonotypes, under half of them owing to an unresolved V gene in the studies checked, with the rest unexplained. Present in this sample are approximately 26,000 clones, roughly 87% of which were seen just once. Around 0.8% of the sample rests with the top ten. The material was CD4+ T cells from peripheral blood mononuclear cells, obtained in the second trimester of pregnancy. The receptors originated from a female donor with multiple sclerosis, enrolled in a pregnancy study.

J is TRBJ1-6 and V is TRBV6-6; D is uncertain. The V and J ends lost 2 bases and 7 bases respectively, with 12 bases between them. Germline CDR1 is MNHNY and CDR2 is SVGAGI (reference sequence). The CDR3 spans 15 residues. CDR3 region: CASSYDGFPNSPLHF. In nucleotides, the CDR3 is TGTGCCAGCAGTTACGACGGGTTCCCAAATTCACCCCTCCACTTT.

V gene TRBV9 combines with J gene TRBJ2-7; TRBD1 agrees at 8 bases. The CDR3 spans 15 residues. CDR1 and CDR2 (germline): SGDLS, YYNGEE. V gave up 2 bases and J gave up 6 bases; unmatched junction bases: 10. The CDR3 sequence: CASSVQGARFSEQYF. The CDR3 DNA follows: TGTGCCAGCAGCGTTCAGGGGGCGCGGTTTTCCGAGCAGTACTTC.

This chain links TRBV7-6 with TRBJ2-1; D is possibly TRBD2 (7 bases). V shed 6 bases and J shed 5 bases, with 23 bases lying between them. This CDR3 contains 17 residues. Germline values: CDR1 SGHVS, CDR2 FNYEAQ. The CDR3 is CASSLKSEGGPNNEQFF. DNA of the CDR3: TGTGCCAGCAGTCTAAAGTCGGAGGGGGGGCCCAACAATGAGCAGTTCTTC.

The rearrangement links TRBV19 to TRBJ2-3; D may be TRBD2 (6 bases). CDR1 is LNHDA and CDR2 is SQIVND in the germline V gene (reference sequence). Trimming stripped 6 bases from V and 1 base from J, with 11 bases between. This CDR3 comprises 14 residues. The CDR3 region has the DNA TGTGCCAGTAGCGACGGGACTGGCACAGATACGCAGTATTTT. This translates into CASSDGTGTDTQYF. The whole variable domain, filled in from reference TRBV19 and TRBJ2-3, reads DGGITQSPKYLFRKEGQNVTLSCEQNLNHDAMYWYRQDPGQGLRLIYYSQIVNDFQKGDIAEGYSVSREKKESFPLTVTSAQKNPTAFYLCASSDGTGTDTQYFGPGTRLTVL.

The chain is built from TRBV19 and TRBJ2-1; 10 bases fit TRBD2. The CDR3 runs to 14 residues. Germline V gives CDR1 LNHDA, CDR2 SQIVND (reference sequence). Trimming cost V 10 bases and J 7 bases; bases outside gene matches: 10. CDR3 sequence (DNA): TGTGCCACCCTCGAGCGGGGGGGAAGTAATGAGCAGTTCTTC. The encoded protein is CATLERGGSNEQFF.

V usage is TRBV18 and J usage is TRBJ2-2; tentative D call: TRBD1 (6 bases). The CDR3 runs 15 residues. Trimming removed 4 bases at V and 1 base at J, with 10 bases between. Germline lookup yields CDR1 KGHSH and CDR2 LQKENI. The DNA of the CDR3 is TGTGCCAGCTCACTGGACAGACAGAACACCGGGGAGCTGTTTTTT. Its translation: CASSLDRQNTGELFF. Full variable domain (missing parts from reference TRBV18 and TRBJ2-2): NAGVMQNPRHLVRRRGQEARLRCSPMKGHSHVYWYRQLPEEGLKFMVYLQKENIIDESGMPKERFSAEFPKEGPSILRIQQVVRGDSAAYFCASSLDRQNTGELFFGEGSRLTVL.

This clone was detected only once. V gene TRBV5-1 combines with J gene TRBJ2-5; maybe TRBD2 (6 bases). Germline V gene sequence: CDR1 SGHRS, CDR2 YFSETQ. Trimming stripped 4 bases from V and 5 bases from J, with 12 bases between. The CDR3 sequence is 13 residues long. In DNA form, the CDR3 reads TGCGCCAGCAGCAGAGGAAGCGGGGAGACCCAGTACTTC. Protein sequence: CASSRGSGETQYF.

The chain uses TRBV7-2 and TRBJ1-2; 7 nucleotides align to TRBD1. The CDR3 is made up of 13 amino acids. Trimming at V came to 2 bases and at J to 8 bases, leaving 5 bases not matched to a gene. Germline V lookup: CDR1 SGHTA, CDR2 FQGNSA. CDR3 in amino acids: CASSLNRGQGYTF. CDR3 bases: TGTGCCAGCAGCTTAAATAGGGGGCAGGGCTACACCTTC.

This clone has just one count. The CDR3 reads CASTEQGFHTEAFF. The CDR3 DNA follows: TGCGCCAGCACGGAACAGGGATTCCACACTGAAGCTTTCTTT. The chain joins TRBV5-1 to TRBJ1-1; D is perhaps TRBD1 (6 bases). There are 14 residues in the CDR3. Trimming left V 6 bases short and J 3 bases short, with 15 bases between. The germline V gene has CDR1 SGHRS and CDR2 YFSETQ.

This chain uses TRBV6-1 with TRBJ1-1; 9 nucleotides align to TRBD1. V trimming: 5 bases; J trimming: 0 bases; junction bases outside the gene matches: 1. The CDR3 is 14 amino acids. Germline V gives CDR1 MNHNS, CDR2 SASEGT. DNA of the CDR3: TGTGCCAGCAGTCGGGACAGGGTGAACACTGAAGCTTTCTTT. This encodes CASSRDRVNTEAFF.

J is TRBJ2-7 and V is TRBV7-2; possibly TRBD2 for D (5 bases). In germline, CDR1 is SGHTA, CDR2 FQGNSA. Trimming took off 2 bases at V and 3 bases at J, with 14 bases between the two ends. CDR3 length: 15 residues. The CDR3 region is CASSLRLSGLYEQYF. The CDR3 coding sequence is TGTGCCAGCAGCTTACGTCTCAGTGGACTCTACGAGCAGTACTTC.

J is TRBJ2-1 and V is TRBV15; no clear D gene. V lost 3 bases to trimming and J lost 6 bases, with 9 bases between them. This CDR3 has 13 residues. CDR1 is LNHNV, CDR2 YYDKDF, per germline (reference sequence). The CDR3 here is CATSRSFSNEQFF. CDR3 DNA sequence: TGTGCCACCAGCAGGAGCTTCTCCAATGAGCAGTTCTTC.

This chain connects TRBV19 to TRBJ1-1; no clear D. This CDR3 region has 12 residues. Looked up from germline, CDR1 is LNHDA and CDR2 is SQIVND (reference sequence). The V and J ends lost 4 bases and 7 bases respectively, with 10 bases between them. The CDR3 protein is CASSTRADEAFF. Written as DNA, the CDR3 is TGTGCCAGTAGTACGAGGGCAGATGAAGCTTTCTTT.

This clone was seen just once. A junction boundary mismatches the germline segment, possibly from a read error. The chain is built from TRBV27 and TRBJ2-1; tentative D call: TRBD2 (5 bases). There are 15 residues in the CDR3. Germline values: CDR1 MNHEY, CDR2 SMNVEV (reference sequence). Written as DNA, the CDR3 is TGTGCTAGCAGTCCCCAACCCGGGGAATACAATGAGCAGTTCTTC. Its translation is CASSPQPGEYNEQFF.

The V call is TRBV14, the J call TRBJ2-3; TRBD2 might be the D (6 bases). This CDR3 has 17 amino acids. Germline V gene sequence: CDR1 SGHDN, CDR2 FVKESK. V gave up 0 bases and J gave up 3 bases, with 16 bases separating them. CDR3: CASSQDLGLPPTDTQYF. The CDR3 region has the DNA TGTGCCAGCAGCCAAGATTTGGGACTGCCCCCGACAGATACGCAGTATTTT.

J is TRBJ2-5 and V is TRBV10-2; 9 nucleotides match TRBD2. Germline assignment: CDR1 WSHSY and CDR2 SAAADI. Trimming removed 3 bases from V and 5 bases from J; junction bases left unmatched: 7. The CDR3 loop spans 15 amino acids. The CDR3 DNA reads TGCGCCAGCAGTGAAGTGGCTAGCGGGGAGGAGACCCAGTACTTC. It yields the protein CASSEVASGEETQYF.

The CDR3 DNA is TGTGCCAGCAAAATGTTGGGGGGACTGTATGGCTACACCTTC. This sequence encodes CASKMLGGLYGYTF. V is TRBV6-5 and J is TRBJ1-2; TRBD1 is a possible D gene (5 bases). The CDR3 covers 14 residues. The V end lost 7 bases, the J end lost 5 bases, and 17 bases lay between the germline ends. Germline CDR1 and CDR2: MNHEY and SVGAGI.

The rearrangement links TRBV4-3 to TRBJ1-1, with D maybe TRBD1 (6 bases). This CDR3 is built from 13 residues. The germline gives CDR1 LGHNA, CDR2 YSLEER. V lost 4 bases and J 7 bases, leaving 13 bases between the germline ends. The CDR3 region has the DNA TGCGCCAGCAGCCTTGGACAGCAAGTTGAAGCTTTCTTT. This codes for CASSLGQQVEAFF.

The V call is TRBV5-1, the J call TRBJ2-2; 15 bases agree with TRBD2. CDR1 and CDR2 from the germline V gene are SGHRS and YFSETQ. CDR3 length: 16 residues. Losses at the gene ends were 4 bases for V and 5 bases for J; bases not matched to a gene: 3. CDR3 residues: CASSLGLAGGTGELFF. CDR3 nucleotides: TGCGCCAGCAGCCTCGGACTAGCGGGGGGGACCGGGGAGCTGTTTTTT.

This chain uses TRBV4-1 with TRBJ2-7; D might be TRBD2 (6 bases). Germline values: CDR1 MGHRA, CDR2 YSYEKL. There are 17 residues in the CDR3. Trimming shortened V by 2 bases and J by 3 bases, and 20 bases separated the two germline ends. In DNA form, the CDR3 reads TGCGCCAGCAGCCAACAAGGACTCGGAGGGTTTAACTACGAGCAGTACTTC. Its translation: CASSQQGLGGFNYEQYF.

Here the CDR3 DNA reads TGTGCCAGCAGTGACAACTACAATGAGCAGTTCTTC. Residues: CASSDNYNEQFF. This chain joins TRBV2 and TRBJ2-1; D is undetermined. Trimming removed 3 bases at V and 3 bases at J, with 3 bases between. CDR1 is SNHLY, CDR2 FYNNEI, per germline. The CDR3 sequence is 12 residues long.

This sequence joins TRBV19 and TRBJ1-2, with TRBD1 matching 9 bases. CDR1 and CDR2 from the germline V gene are LNHDA and SQIVND (reference sequence). Trimming at V came to 6 bases and at J to 6 bases, leaving 14 bases not matched to a gene. The CDR3 is 16 amino acids. In DNA, the CDR3 is TGTGCCAGTAGCACCGGGACAGGGTTTTTGCATGATGGCTACACCTTC. It codes for CASSTGTGFLHDGYTF.

CDR3 DNA sequence: TGTGCCAGTAGACGGGACAGCTACTATGGCTACACCTTC. Its protein product is CASRRDSYYGYTF. This chain connects TRBV19 to TRBJ1-2, with 7 positions matching TRBD1. J lost 3 bases, V lost 6 bases, and 4 bases had no gene match. The CDR3 loop spans 13 amino acids. Germline values: CDR1 LNHDA, CDR2 SQIVND (reference sequence).